These T cell receptor beta chains were read from a single sample in a study of shared clonotypes between healthy human individuals. Libraries were prepared by immunoSEQ multiplex PCR; TCRdb keeps only in-frame clonotypes and omits some of them. The sample holds 2 million to 2.5 million clones, just under 95% seen once. The sample consisted of naive CD4+ T cells from PBMCs. Receptor source: a man between 18 and 29 years old in good health. Some clones in this sample may be carry-over from other donors' samples. CDR3s leave out the opening cysteine and the closing phenylalanine or tryptophan. A D gene is named only where the DNA matches it firmly.

TRBJ2-5 | TRBV5-1 | . | ASSLAGETQY
TRBJ2-1 | TRBV10-2 | . | AGRSYNEQF
TRBJ1-5 | TRBV27 | . | ASSPFPTIQPQH
TRBJ1-5 | TRBV7-2 | TRBD1 | ASSPDRVTLSQH
TRBJ1-5 | TRBV7-9 | . | ASSSGGGDSNQPQH
TRBJ2-2 | TRBV19 | TRBD1 | ASGQGAVTGELF
TRBJ2-2 | TRBV5-1 | TRBD1 | ASSVGQGGGELF
TRBJ2-1 | TRBV18 | TRBD1 | ASSPRDRGEQF
TRBJ1-1 | TRBV6-5 | . | ASRGLPGPEAF
TRBJ2-1 | TRBV9 | . | ASSVGRTSGYSYNEQF
TRBJ2-1 | TRBV5-1 | TRBD2 | AIVWREGPYNEQF
TRBJ2-5 | TRBV18 | . | ASSPLQGRFWERETQY
TRBJ1-5 | TRBV7-3 | . | ASSLDSNQPQH
TRBJ2-3 | TRBV2 | TRBD2 | ASSGTSGTDTQY
TRBJ1-2 | TRBV9 | . | ASSPPSGTNYGYT
TRBJ2-7 | TRBV5-1 | TRBD2 | ASSDATSGLYYEQY
TRBJ1-2 | TRBV28 | . | ASRDDSRYGYT
TRBJ1-5 | TRBV2 | TRBD1 | ASSFTGDVGNQPQH